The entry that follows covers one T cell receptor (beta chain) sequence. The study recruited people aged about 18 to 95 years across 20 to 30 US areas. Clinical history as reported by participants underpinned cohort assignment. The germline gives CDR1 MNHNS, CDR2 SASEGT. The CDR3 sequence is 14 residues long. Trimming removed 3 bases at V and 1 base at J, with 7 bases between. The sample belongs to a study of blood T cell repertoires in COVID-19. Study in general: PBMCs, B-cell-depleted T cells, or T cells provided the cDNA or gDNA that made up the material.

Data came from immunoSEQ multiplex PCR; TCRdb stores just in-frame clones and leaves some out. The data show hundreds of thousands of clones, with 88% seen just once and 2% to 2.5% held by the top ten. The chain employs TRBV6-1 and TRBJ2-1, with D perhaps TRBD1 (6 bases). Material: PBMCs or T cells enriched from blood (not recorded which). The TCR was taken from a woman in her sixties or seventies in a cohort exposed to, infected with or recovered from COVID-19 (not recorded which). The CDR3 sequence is CASSDRGSYNEQFF. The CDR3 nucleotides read TGTGCCAGCAGTGACAGGGGATCCTACAATGAGCAGTTCTTC.